The following is a T cell receptor beta chain sequence with its context. The antigen remains unidentified. This sample is drawn from a study of T cells in Graves' hyperthyroidism and ophthalmopathy. General observations from the study: Median prediction lead before ophthalmopathy onset was 6.5 to 7 months with the model.

CDR1 and CDR2 (germline): SGHAT, FQNNGV. Between the trimmed V and J ends, which lost 3 bases and 8 bases, there was a span of 10 bases. The CDR3 is made up of 12 amino acids. Clinical symptoms, serum thyroxine, TRAb, thyroid ultrasound and orbital computed tomography established diagnosis. Extraction of PBMCs used roughly 9.3 ml of fresh peripheral blood. RNA transcripts gave rise to amplified TCR beta CDR3 regions. A first-round RT-PCR of the TCR CDR3 used the HTBI primer set. TCRdb recomputed calls from the multiplex PCR reads with MiXCR, one row per CDR3 protein. The sample carries under 300,000 distinct CDR3 sequences, under 30% recorded once.

This receptor was identified in a man in his forties with Graves' hyperthyroidism that later progressed to Graves' ophthalmopathy. The sequenced sample consisted of blood. The chain is built from TRBV11-2 and TRBJ1-2; D is unresolved. The CDR3 DNA sequence: TGTGCCAGCAGCTTGGGGAACGTGGGCTACACCTTC. Its translation is CASSLGNVGYTF. The complete variable domain, with remaining parts taken from reference TRBV11-2 and TRBJ1-2, reads EAGVAQSPRYKIIEKRQSVAFWCNPISGHATLYWYQQILGQGPKLLIQFQNNGVVDDSQLPKDRFSAERLKGVDSTLKIQPAKLEDSAVYLCASSLGNVGYTFGSGTRLTVV.